A selection of T cell receptor beta chains follows, all from one sample in a study of cytomegalovirus exposure and HLA in healthy donors. The method was immunoSEQ multiplex PCR; TCRdb's version includes in-frame clones alone and lacks a portion of them. This sample has 120,000 to 150,000 clones, with about 90% found just once. Sequenced: PBMCs. The receptors shown here come from a man between 18 and 35 years old in good health and CMV-seronegative. Both conserved end residues are part of each CDR3. The D gene is left open where the match is weak. Clone size is not always given. Where it is, it says once, few, many or a class for expanded clones.

abundance	v_gene	d_gene	j_gene	CDR3nt	CDR3aa
NA	TRBV19	NA	TRBJ2-5	TGTGCCAGTAGTATAGCCAGGGGTTATCTGGAGACCCAGTACTTC	CASSIARGYLETQYF
NA	TRBV11-3	NA	TRBJ2-7	TGTGCCAGCAGCTTAGCCCACAGGGCCGAGCAGTACTTC	CASSLAHRAEQYF
NA	TRBV7-2	TRBD1	TRBJ2-5	TGTGCCAGCAGCTCTCGATACAGGGGGTCTAGTGGGACCCAGTACTTC	CASSSRYRGSSGTQYF
NA	TRBV10-3	NA	TRBJ2-3	TGTGCCATCAGTGACGACAGTGCCCGCACAGATACGCAGTATTTT	CAISDDSARTDTQYF
NA	TRBV11-2	TRBD2	TRBJ2-7	TGTGCCAGCAGCTTAGTCCCGGGGAGGGCCTACGAGCAGTACTTC	CASSLVPGRAYEQYF
NA	TRBV28	NA	TRBJ2-2	TGTGCCAGCACCTCGGCCGGGGGTGGCACCGGGGAGCTGTTTTTT	CASTSAGGGTGELFF
NA	TRBV19	NA	TRBJ2-1	TGTGCCAGTAGTATCCAGGCCGCCTACAATGAGCAGTTCTTC	CASSIQAAYNEQFF
once	TRBV6-5	NA	TRBJ2-7	TGTGCCAGCAGTTACTCGGAGCGCGACGAGCAGTACTTC	CASSYSERDEQYF
NA	TRBV15	TRBD1	TRBJ1-2	TGTGCCACCAGCAGAGATGGACAGGGGGCGAGCTACACCTTC	CATSRDGQGASYTF
NA	TRBV27	NA	TRBJ1-2	TGTGCCAGCAGTTTAGGGGGACTGCCCTATGGCTACACCTTC	CASSLGGLPYGYTF
NA	TRBV18	NA	TRBJ2-2	TGTGCCAGCTCACCACCGTCAACCGGGGAGCTGTTTTTT	CASSPPSTGELFF
few	TRBV7-9	NA	TRBJ2-7	TGTGCCAGCAGCTTAGCTCGACTGGACAGCTCCTACGAGCAGTACTTC	CASSLARLDSSYEQYF
NA	TRBV2	NA	TRBJ2-3	TGTGCCAGCAGTGAAGGCGGGGCAGATACGCAGTATTTT	CASSEGGADTQYF
few	TRBV6-5	NA	TRBJ1-2	TGTGCCAGCAGTCGCCCGAGTGACAGCAATTATGGCTACACCTTC	CASSRPSDSNYGYTF
NA	TRBV11-3	NA	TRBJ2-1	TGTGCCAGCAGCTTAGCGGGGGGCGGGTCACACAATGAGCAGTTCTTC	CASSLAGGGSHNEQFF
NA	TRBV6-1	NA	TRBJ1-2	TGTGCCAGCAGTCCTCTGGGCCTCCGAGGCTACACCTTC	CASSPLGLRGYTF
once	TRBV9	TRBD2	TRBJ2-7	TGTGCCAGCAGCGTCGGAGCGGGGGACTACGAGCAGTACTTC	CASSVGAGDYEQYF
few	TRBV7-2	NA	TRBJ2-1	TGTGCCAGCAGCTTACAGGGGAGAATTACGAATGAGCAGTTCTTC	CASSLQGRITNEQFF
NA	TRBV10-1	NA	TRBJ2-7	TGCGCCAGCAGTGAGACAGGGTCGGGACACGAGCAGTACTTC	CASSETGSGHEQYF
NA	TRBV15	NA	TRBJ2-7	TGTGCCACCAGCAGAGTCCGCCAGGGGGGCGAGCAGTACTTC	CATSRVRQGGEQYF
NA	TRBV5-5	NA	TRBJ2-7	TGTGCCAGCAGCTTTGCCGGGGACTCCTACGAGCAGTACTTC	CASSFAGDSYEQYF
NA	TRBV25-1	NA	TRBJ2-1	TGTGCCAGCAGTCCTATGGCCCTCAGGGGTTCCCAATACAATGAGCAGTTCTTC	CASSPMALRGSQYNEQFF
NA	TRBV4-3	NA	TRBJ1-2	TGCGCCAGCAGCCAAGATACGGGTAACTATGGCTACACCTTC	CASSQDTGNYGYTF
NA	TRBV19	NA	TRBJ1-1	TGTGCCACACACCGGGGGGGGCTGAGCACTGAAGCTTTCTTT	CATHRGGLSTEAFF
NA	TRBV27	NA	TRBJ2-3	TGTGCCAGCAGTTTGTCTCCGAGGGGGGATACGCAGTATTTT	CASSLSPRGDTQYF
NA	TRBV29-1	TRBD1	TRBJ2-3	TGCAGCGTTGAAGATTGGGGACAGGGAGGAACAGATACGCAGTATTTT	CSVEDWGQGGTDTQYF
NA	TRBV27	TRBD1	TRBJ1-5	TGTGCCAGCAGTACCCGACAGGGGGGGTTTAACAATCAGCCCCAGCATTTT	CASSTRQGGFNNQPQHF
NA	TRBV6-5	TRBD2	TRBJ2-7	TGTGCCAGCAGTTACGCTTCCCAAAGCGGGAGACACGAGCAGTACTTC	CASSYASQSGRHEQYF
NA	TRBV6-5	TRBD1	TRBJ2-7	TGTGCCAGCAGTTACTCTACAGGGGGCAGCTACGAGCAGTACTTC	CASSYSTGGSYEQYF
NA	TRBV6-1	NA	TRBJ1-1	TGTGCCAGCAGTGAAGCGCCCAGGAACACTGAAGCTTTCTTT	CASSEAPRNTEAFF
many	TRBV10-2	TRBD1	TRBJ2-7	TGCGCCACAAGTACAGGGGACAACGAGCAGTACTTC	CATSTGDNEQYF
NA	TRBV7-9	NA	TRBJ1-6	TGTGCCAGCAGCACGGATTCACCCCTCCACTTT	CASSTDSPLHF
NA	TRBV29-1	TRBD1	TRBJ2-1	TGCAGCGTTCCCCGGGACAGGAGCTCCTACAATGAGCAGTTCTTC	CSVPRDRSSYNEQFF
NA	TRBV6-1	NA	TRBJ2-7	TGTGCCAGCAGTCCTCAACAGGGTGGAGGAGACGAGCAGTACTTC	CASSPQQGGGDEQYF
NA	TRBV19	TRBD1	TRBJ2-3	TGTGCCAGTAAGGGACAGGGGATTTCGGGGAGACCAGATACGCAGTATTTT	CASKGQGISGRPDTQYF
NA	TRBV6-4	NA	TRBJ2-4	TGTGCCAGCAGTGACTCAAGGAACAGCATTCAGTACTTC	CASSDSRNSIQYF
NA	TRBV7-2	TRBD1	TRBJ2-5	TGTGCCAGCAGCGCCCGGCGGACAGGAGAGACCCAGTACTTC	CASSARRTGETQYF
once	TRBV19	NA	TRBJ1-2	TGTGCCAGTAGTCCGCGTGTGTCGGGGAGAGATGGCTACACCTTC	CASSPRVSGRDGYTF